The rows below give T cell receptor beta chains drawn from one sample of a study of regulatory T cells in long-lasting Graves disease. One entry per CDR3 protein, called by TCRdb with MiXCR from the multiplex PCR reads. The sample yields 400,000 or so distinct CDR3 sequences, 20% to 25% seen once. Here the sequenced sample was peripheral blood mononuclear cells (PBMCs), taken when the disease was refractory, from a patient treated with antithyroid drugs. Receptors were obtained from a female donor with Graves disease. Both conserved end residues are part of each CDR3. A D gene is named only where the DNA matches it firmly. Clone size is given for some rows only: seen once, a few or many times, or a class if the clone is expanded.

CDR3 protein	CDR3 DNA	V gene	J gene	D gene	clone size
CSVVGGGSSYEQYF	TGCAGCGTTGTGGGGGGAGGGAGCTCCTACGAGCAGTACTTC	TRBV29-1	TRBJ2-7	TRBD2	few
CASSVQRSVVGETQYF	TGTGCCAGCAGTGTCCAACGGAGTGTTGTTGGGGAGACCCAGTACTTC	TRBV6-1	TRBJ2-5	-	few
CASSQDWTGGETQYF	TGCGCCAGCAGCCAAGATTGGACGGGGGGAGAGACCCAGTACTTC	TRBV4-3	TRBJ2-5	TRBD2	many
CASRGSPGAGDNNYGYTF	TGTGCCAGCAGAGGGTCTCCTGGGGCAGGGGATAATAACTATGGCTACACCTTC	TRBV25-1	TRBJ1-2	-	few
CASSSARDRGPYEQYF	TGTGCCAGCAGCTCCGCTAGGGACAGGGGCCCCTACGAGCAGTACTTC	TRBV11-2	TRBJ2-7	TRBD1	-
CSARDLGRSQETQYF	TGCAGTGCTAGAGATCTCGGGCGGAGCCAAGAGACCCAGTACTTC	TRBV20-1	TRBJ2-5	-	many
CASSPRDGGGTYGYTF	TGTGCCAGCTCACCACGGGACGGAGGGGGCACCTATGGCTACACCTTC	TRBV18	TRBJ1-2	TRBD1	few
CASSLVGTSGSIYEQYF	TGTGCCAGCAGCTTAGTGGGGACTAGCGGGAGTATATACGAGCAGTACTTC	TRBV7-2	TRBJ2-7	TRBD2	-
CASSPIAGGTYEQYF	TGTGCCAGCAGTCCTATAGCGGGAGGGACCTACGAGCAGTACTTC	TRBV4-2	TRBJ2-7	TRBD2	-
CASSLGISSYNEQFF	TGTGCCAGCAGCCTCGGGATTAGCTCCTACAATGAGCAGTTCTTC	TRBV12-3/TRBV12-4	TRBJ2-1	-	few
CATSFRRDYLSGELFF	TGTGCCACCAGCTTCCGCCGGGACTACCTCAGCGGGGAGCTGTTTTTT	TRBV15	TRBJ2-2	TRBD2	-
CASSQSPGTGDRPPYGYTF	TGTGCCAGCAGCCAATCCCCTGGGACAGGGGATAGGCCCCCTTATGGCTACACCTTC	TRBV3-1	TRBJ1-2	TRBD1	few
CASSSNAGDTEAFF	TGTGCCAGCAGTTCAAATGCAGGGGACACTGAAGCTTTCTTT	TRBV7-2	TRBJ1-1	-	many
CASSLALGKGQPQHF	TGTGCCAGCAGCTTAGCTTTGGGGAAGGGACAGCCCCAGCATTTT	TRBV7-8	TRBJ1-5	-	-
CASSFNWDSSYEQYF	TGCGCCAGCAGCTTCAACTGGGACAGCTCCTACGAGCAGTACTTC	TRBV5-1	TRBJ2-7	TRBD1	-
CASSHPSGELFF	TGTGCCAGCAGCCACCCAAGCGGGGAGCTGTTTTTT	TRBV3-1	TRBJ2-2	-	-
CASSQTSGVGGNIQYF	TGCGCCAGCAGCCAAACTAGCGGCGTAGGGGGAAACATTCAGTACTTC	TRBV4-3	TRBJ2-4	TRBD2	once
CASSLGQGTGNEQFF	TGTGCCAGCAGTCTTGGACAGGGGACTGGGAATGAGCAGTTCTTC	TRBV27	TRBJ2-1	TRBD1	few
CASSSAILAKNIQYF	TGTGCCAGCAGTTCGGCAATCCTAGCCAAAAACATTCAGTACTTC	TRBV27	TRBJ2-4	-	-
CSASTGTNTEAFF	TGCAGTGCTTCGACAGGCACGAACACTGAAGCTTTCTTT	TRBV20-1	TRBJ1-1	-	few
CATSDSQVGGSTEAFF	TGTGCCACCAGTGATTCTCAAGTTGGCGGGAGCACTGAAGCTTTCTTT	TRBV24-1	TRBJ1-1	-	-
CASSLAGDLWGYTF	TGTGCCAGCAGTTTGGCAGGAGACCTATGGGGCTACACCTTC	TRBV28	TRBJ1-2	-	many
CASSLRTGSTFGLNTEAFF	TGTGCCAGCAGCCTTAGGACAGGGTCGACTTTTGGTTTAAACACTGAAGCTTTCTTT	TRBV5-5	TRBJ1-1	TRBD1	-
CATRPDRGNSPLHF	TGTGCCACCCGCCCTGACAGGGGGAATTCACCCCTCCACTTT	TRBV19	TRBJ1-6	TRBD1	-
CASSPPGRVETQYF	TGTGCCAGCTCACCACCGGGCAGGGTGGAGACCCAGTACTTC	TRBV18	TRBJ2-5	-	few
CASNPPAPREKLFF	TGTGCCAGCAACCCGCCAGCCCCTCGCGAAAAACTGTTTTTT	TRBV2	TRBJ1-4	-	many
CASSPQGYSNQPQHF	TGTGCCAGCAGCCCACAAGGGTATAGCAATCAGCCCCAGCATTTT	TRBV6-1	TRBJ1-5	-	-
CASSLGSGRSIYGYTF	TGTGCCAGCAGTTTAGGTTCGGGCAGGTCCATCTATGGCTACACCTTC	TRBV12-3/TRBV12-4	TRBJ1-2	-	-
CASSLWGTEAFF	TGTGCCAGCAGTTTATGGGGAACTGAAGCTTTCTTT	TRBV12-3/TRBV12-4	TRBJ1-1	-	many
CASSWVSSGSPRTDTQYF	TGTGCCAGCAGCTGGGTCTCTAGCGGGAGTCCTCGCACAGATACGCAGTATTTT	TRBV6-2/TRBV6-3	TRBJ2-3	TRBD2	-
CSVRTGDMNTEAFF	TGCAGTGTGCGGACAGGAGATATGAACACTGAAGCTTTCTTT	TRBV20-1	TRBJ1-1	TRBD1	few
CASSLAGGRQETQYF	TGTGCCAGCAGCCTAGCGGGAGGCAGGCAAGAGACCCAGTACTTC	TRBV3-1	TRBJ2-5	TRBD2	few
CASSQDGTFGGYTF	TGTGCCAGCAGCCAAGACGGGACATTTGGGGGCTACACCTTC	TRBV4-2	TRBJ1-2	-	-
CASSPSKTQYF	TGTGCCAGCAGCCCGTCGAAGACCCAGTACTTC	TRBV6-1	TRBJ2-5	-	many
CASSGGAAEAFF	TGCGCCAGCAGCGGGGGGGCAGCTGAAGCTTTCTTT	TRBV4-1	TRBJ1-1	-	-
CASSIQRNTEAFF	TGTGCCAGCAGCATTCAGAGGAACACTGAAGCTTTCTTT	TRBV7-9	TRBJ1-1	-	few
CSARKIENTEAFF	TGCAGTGCTAGAAAGATAGAGAACACTGAAGCTTTCTTT	TRBV20-1	TRBJ1-1	-	few
CASGLYAGLGEQYF	TGTGCTAGTGGTTTGTACGCGGGGCTCGGCGAGCAGTACTTC	TRBV12-5	TRBJ2-7	-	many
CASSLHPDEQYF	TGTGCCAGCAGCTTGCATCCCGACGAGCAGTACTTC	TRBV11-2	TRBJ2-7	-	-
CASSLVESSGYTF	TGTGCCAGCAGCTTAGTCGAGAGCTCGGGCTACACCTTC	TRBV7-2	TRBJ1-2	-	many
CASGLVDLNTGELFF	TGTGCTAGTGGTTTGGTAGATTTGAACACCGGGGAGCTGTTTTTT	TRBV12-5	TRBJ2-2	-	many
CASSLDGLLPQHF	TGTGCCAGCAGCTTGGACGGTCTTTTGCCCCAGCATTTT	TRBV7-2	TRBJ1-5	-	few